The 10 T cell receptor beta chains presented below share a single source sample, sequenced in a study of blood T cell repertoires in COVID-19. Libraries were prepared by immunoSEQ multiplex PCR; TCRdb keeps only in-frame clonotypes and omits some of them. The sample contains 95,000 to 110,000 clones, roughly nine tenths of which appear only once. Sequencing used peripheral blood. The receptors come from a man aged 50-59 years in a cohort sampled during active COVID-19.

J is TRBJ1-2 and V is TRBV6-6, with D hard to call. From germline, CDR1 is MNHNY and CDR2 SVGAGI (reference sequence). Trimming removed 7 bases from V and 0 bases from J, with 15 bases in between. There are 15 residues in the CDR3. CDR3 in amino acids: CASNAADGSNYGYTF. The CDR3 DNA sequence: TGTGCCAGCAACGCGGCCGACGGGTCTAACTATGGCTACACCTTC.

This chain connects TRBV19 to TRBJ1-1; 10 bases line up with TRBD1. Trimming at V came to 5 bases and at J to 5 bases, leaving 14 bases not matched to a gene. This CDR3 comprises 17 residues. Germline V gives CDR1 LNHDA, CDR2 SQIVND (reference sequence). The CDR3 reads CASSLRPGTGAGTEAFF. The CDR3 bases are TGTGCCAGTAGTCTCCGTCCCGGGACAGGGGCCGGGACTGAAGCTTTCTTT.

The chain has TRBV30 and TRBJ1-2; D is possibly TRBD1 (5 bases). V gave up 4 bases and J gave up 2 bases, with 14 bases separating them. In germline, CDR1 is GTSNPN, CDR2 SVGIG (reference sequence). The CDR3 covers 14 residues. CDR3 DNA: TGTGCCTGGATGTCAAAGGGACTAAACTATGGCTACACCTTC. Translated, it gives CAWMSKGLNYGYTF. Combining the CDR3 with reference TRBV30 and TRBJ1-2 gives the whole variable domain SQTIHQWPATLVQPVGSPLSLECTVEGTSNPNLYWYRQAAGRGLQLLFYSVGIGQISSEVPQNLSASRPQDRQFILSSKKLLLSDSGFYLCAWMSKGLNYGYTFGSGTRLTVV.

This clone was picked up a small number of times. The CDR3, as DNA: TGCGCCAGCAGCTTGGTCGGGGAGACCCAGTACTTC. Protein product: CASSLVGETQYF. This chain uses TRBV5-1 with TRBJ2-5; D gene ambiguous. The germline V gene has CDR1 SGHRS and CDR2 YFSETQ. Trimming stripped 0 bases from V and 5 bases from J, with 5 bases between. The CDR3 has 12 residues. The full variable domain, rest sourced from reference TRBV5-1 and TRBJ2-5, is KAGVTQTPRYLIKTRGQQVTLSCSPISGHRSVSWYQQTPGQGLQFLFEYFSETQRNKGNFPGRFSGRQFSNSRSEMNVSTLELGDSALYLCASSLVGETQYFGPGTRLLVL.

V and J are TRBV19 and TRBJ1-4, with D unresolved. Germline loops: CDR1 LNHDA, CDR2 SQIVND (reference sequence). CDR3 size: 13 residues. Deletions cut 7 bases from V and 4 bases from J, with 10 bases between. The CDR3 spells CASKEQSNEKLFF. CDR3 nucleotides: TGTGCCAGTAAGGAACAGAGTAATGAAAAACTGTTTTTT.

This clone appeared once. The chain uses TRBV7-9 and TRBJ1-1; maybe TRBD1 (6 bases). Trimming cost V 0 bases and J 1 base, with 12 bases left between them. The CDR3 consists of 16 residues. Germline-derived CDR1 and CDR2 are SEHNR and FQNEAQ (reference sequence). As DNA, the CDR3 is TGTGCCAGCAGCTTAGCCCCAGGGGCGAGGAACACTGAAGCTTTCTTT. Translated: CASSLAPGARNTEAFF. The complete variable domain, with remaining parts taken from reference TRBV7-9 and TRBJ1-1, reads DTGVSQNPRHKITKRGQNVTFRCDPISEHNRLYWYRQTLGQGPEFLTYFQNEAQLEKSRLLSDRFSAERPKGSFSTLEIQRTEQGDSAMYLCASSLAPGARNTEAFFGQGTRLTVV.

The chain is built from TRBV19 and TRBJ2-4; 8 bases line up with TRBD1. CDR1 and CDR2 (germline): LNHDA, SQIVND (reference sequence). Losses at the gene ends were 6 bases for V and 9 bases for J; bases not matched to a gene: 10. The CDR3 has 14 residues. CDR3 sequence: CASRNRQGPVIQYF. The CDR3 DNA reads TGTGCCAGTAGAAACCGACAGGGGCCGGTCATTCAGTACTTC. Looking up the rest from reference TRBV19 and TRBJ2-4 gives the full variable domain: DGGITQSPKYLFRKEGQNVTLSCEQNLNHDAMYWYRQDPGQGLRLIYYSQIVNDFQKGDIAEGYSVSREKKESFPLTVTSAQKNPTAFYLCASRNRQGPVIQYFGAGTRLSVL.

The chain carries TRBV18 and TRBJ2-2, with 11 bases matching TRBD1. This CDR3 region has 16 residues. Germline V gives CDR1 KGHSH, CDR2 LQKENI. V trimming: 3 bases; J trimming: 5 bases; junction bases outside the gene matches: 5. The CDR3 sequence: CASSPSDRGRTGELFF. The CDR3 DNA reads TGTGCCAGCTCACCTTCGGACAGGGGGCGAACCGGGGAGCTGTTTTTT.

CDR3: CSAGGQQSSGNTIYF. The CDR3 nucleotides are TGCAGCGCCGGGGGACAGCAAAGCTCTGGAAACACCATATATTTT. V gene TRBV29-1 combines with J gene TRBJ1-3, with 7 bases matching TRBD1. Germline lookup yields CDR1 SQVTM and CDR2 ANQGSEA. After removal of 7 bases from V and 0 bases from J, the junction contained 9 bases not matched to a gene. The CDR3 runs 15 residues.

Turning to this clone: Different DNA sequences within this sample yield the same CDR3. The rearrangement links TRBV19 to TRBJ1-5; no clear D. Germline V gene sequence: CDR1 LNHDA, CDR2 SQIVND (reference sequence). Trimming pared 0 bases from V and 5 bases from J, leaving 5 bases between. The CDR3 length is 13 residues. CDR3 region: CASSIDRDQPQHF. CDR3 coding DNA: TGTGCCAGTAGTATAGACCGAGATCAGCCCCAGCATTTT.